The 10 T cell receptor beta chains below were found in one sample sequenced in a study of blood T cells in healthy people across ages. It was with a sample-barcoded 5' primer and a J-beta primer mix that a second PCR of about 6 to 12 cycles was run. TCRdb re-called the 5' RACE reads with MiXCR, one entry per CDR3 protein. The sample lists about 1,500,000 distinct CDR3 sequences; 28% were seen once. What was sequenced was blood. The receptors were gathered from a woman under 40 in good health.

Points on this clonotype: A junction end diverges from the germline sequence, so it may reflect a read error. The CDR3 DNA reads as TGTGTCAGCAGTTACCGGGGGAGAGGGCAGCCCCAGCATTTT. It encodes CVSSYRGRGQPQHF. The gene calls are TRBV6-2 or TRBV6-3 and TRBJ1-5, with TRBD1 as a possible D gene (5 bases). CDR1 and CDR2 (germline): MNHEY, SVGEGT. This CDR3 has 14 amino acids.

This clonotype was found a few times. The chain carries TRBV4-2 and TRBJ1-2, with D perhaps matching TRBD1 (6 bases). Between the trimmed V and J ends, which lost 1 base and 7 bases, there was a span of 16 bases. This CDR3 is 15 amino acids long. Germline V gene sequence: CDR1 LGHNA, CDR2 YNFKEQ. CDR3 region: CASSQVGGSLGGYTF. As DNA, the CDR3 is TGTGCCAGCAGCCAAGTTGGGGGCTCTTTGGGTGGCTACACCTTC.

Notes on this clonotype: The junction and the germline gene differ at one end; a read error may be behind it. V usage is TRBV15 and J usage is TRBJ1-2; TRBD1 matches 8 bases. The CDR3 has 16 residues. The germline CDR1 and CDR2 sequences are LNHNV and YYDKDF (reference sequence). The DNA for the CDR3 is TGTGCCACCAGCAGAGACCGCGGACAGGGTGTTAATGGCTTCACCTTC. Residues: CATSRDRGQGVNGFTF.

The chain employs TRBV9 and TRBJ2-1, with 11 positions matching TRBD2. The germline V gene encodes CDR1 SGDLS and CDR2 YYNGEE. This CDR3 has 16 amino acids. Trimming removed 4 bases from V and 10 bases from J; junction bases left unmatched: 13. The CDR3, as DNA: TGTGCCAGCAGCCAACCCGGGACTAGCGGCGGCAGAGAGCAGTTCTTC. This translates into CASSQPGTSGGREQFF.

This clonotype was counted many times. The chain carries TRBV6-5 and TRBJ1-2; tentatively, D is TRBD1 (6 bases). Trimming cost V 6 bases and J 2 bases, with 10 bases left between them. Per the germline V gene, CDR1 is MNHEY and CDR2 is SVGAGI. This CDR3 spans 13 amino acids. For the CDR3, the DNA is TGTGCCAGCAGGACCGGGACAAACTATGGCTACACCTTC. It specifies CASRTGTNYGYTF.

Remarks on this clonotype: The junction does not match germline at one end; this may be a read error. The CDR3 DNA is TGCGCCAGCGGCTTGGTTGGGGGCTCCGATTCACCCCTCCACTTT. This sequence encodes CASGLVGGSDSPLHF. This chain links TRBV5-1 with TRBJ1-6, with D perhaps TRBD1 (6 bases). CDR1 is SGHRS and CDR2 is YFSETQ in the germline V gene. CDR3 length: 15 amino acids.

This clonotype was observed a few times. A much larger clone sits a single nucleotide away, making a read error possible. The J gene is TRBJ2-7, the V gene TRBV28; D possibly corresponds to TRBD2 (5 bases). The CDR3 is 12 residues long. Trimming stripped 8 bases from V and 0 bases from J, with 8 bases between. Germline V lookup: CDR1 MDHEN, CDR2 SYDVKM. The CDR3 loop reads CASVGSSYEQYF. The DNA for the CDR3 is TGTGCCAGCGTGGGGAGCTCCTACGAGCAGTACTTC. The entire variable domain, with the rest obtained from reference TRBV28 and TRBJ2-7, is as follows: DVKVTQSSRYLVKRTGEKVFLECVQDMDHENMFWYRQDPGLGLRLIYFSYDVKMKEKGDIPEGYSVSREKKERFSLILESASTNQTSMYLCASVGSSYEQYFGPGTRLTVT.

In this sample, this clonotype turned up a few times. The chain is built from TRBV20-1 and TRBJ1-1; D remains ambiguous. CDR1 is DFQATT and CDR2 is SNEGSKA in the germline V gene (reference sequence). The CDR3 has 9 amino acids. V was clipped by 4 bases and J by 6 bases, with 3 bases between them. CDR3 sequence reads: CSATPEAFF. DNA for the CDR3: TGCAGTGCTACCCCTGAAGCTTTCTTT.

This clonotype has ten or more counts. The rearrangement links TRBV6-5 to TRBJ2-3; TRBD2 matches at 11 bases. The CDR3 contains 16 residues. From germline, CDR1 is MNHEY and CDR2 SVGAGI. Trimming cost V 3 bases and J 1 base; bases outside gene matches: 3. The CDR3: CASSYSLAGGTDTQYF. The DNA of the CDR3 is TGTGCCAGCAGTTATTCACTAGCGGGGGGCACAGATACGCAGTATTTT.

This clonotype was counted only a few times. The chain uses TRBV12-3 or TRBV12-4 and TRBJ2-5; D perhaps matches TRBD2 (5 bases). The CDR3 sequence is 15 residues long. Trimming stripped 9 bases from V and 11 bases from J, with 28 bases between. The CDR3 protein is CASSPLGAANSSQYF. The CDR3 DNA is TGTGCCAGTAGTCCCCTTGGAGCGGCCAACTCTTCGCAGTACTTC.